This TCR beta chain was captured by sequencing in a study of cytomegalovirus exposure and HLA in healthy donors. The study, taken as a whole, reports: An ancestry cluster, one associated with Asian ancestry, reportedly showed fewer N-insertions than the approximately 670-donor mean in a later analysis. Earlier findings revealed that most TCR beta V segments proved productive either about 87% or about 30% of the time. As was reported, the HLA-A and HLA-B alleles of most subjects were accurately predicted from TCR beta sequences.

The PCR was carried out with 60 Vbeta primers and 13 Jbeta primers. Assay used: immunoSEQ multiplex PCR; TCRdb lists only in-frame clones, some missing. The table records some 160,000 clones, 80% of them present only once. This clone was detected once. Its antigen is unidentified. Unmatched junction bases numbered 13, after V lost 4 bases and J lost 3 bases. The germline gives CDR1 SGHDT, CDR2 YYEEEE. The CDR3 is 16 residues long. The clonotype comes from a man in his forties in good health and CMV-seronegative. V and J are TRBV5-6 and TRBJ2-7, with 7 bases aligning to TRBD1. Sequencing was done on a sample of PBMCs. The CDR3: CASSQDRDRKIYEQYF. DNA for the CDR3: TGTGCCAGCAGCCAAGACCGGGACAGAAAAATCTACGAGCAGTACTTC.